The source of this T cell receptor beta chain is a study of blood T cell repertoires in COVID-19. Looking at the study overall: PBMCs, B-cell-depleted T cells, or T cells provided the cDNA or gDNA that made up the material.

Germline lookup yields CDR1 MNHEY and CDR2 SMNVEV (reference sequence). This CDR3 spans 13 amino acids. V was cut by 3 bases and J by 2 bases, with 5 bases left in between. The assay was immunoSEQ multiplex PCR, and TCRdb's table has in-frame clones only and misses some. The sample consists of about 180,000 clones, 80% to 90% of them appearing once. Worth noting for this clone: Within the sample, other DNA sequences also encode this same CDR3.

This sequence originates from a man aged 55 to 70 with acute or convalescent COVID-19. What was sequenced was peripheral blood. This chain connects TRBV27 to TRBJ1-5; D not resolved. The CDR3 here is CASSFSGNQPQHF. Here the CDR3 DNA reads TGTGCCAGCAGTTTTAGTGGCAATCAGCCCCAGCATTTT.